The rows below give T cell receptor beta chains drawn from one sample of a study of T cell repertoires in cytomegalovirus infection. These receptors are not linked to any known antigen. TCRdb redid the calling of the reads with MiXCR, one entry per CDR3 protein. The repertoire includes hundreds of thousands of distinct CDR3 sequences, about two fifths of them detected once, and around two fifths sits in the top ten. The source was cultured PBMCs, collected from culture after CMV antigen stimulation. The receptors here all came from a human donor in good health (CMV status not recorded). Some clones in this sample may be carry-over from other donors' samples. Each CDR3 is given with its conserved first and last residue. The D gene is left open where the match is weak. Expanded clones get a size class; other rows say once, few or many, or leave the size out.

TRBJ1-4 | NA | TRBV12-3/TRBV12-4 | NA | CASSLAGRPNEKLFF | TGTGCCAGCAGTTTAGCCGGCAGACCCAATGAAAAACTGTTTTTT
TRBJ1-2 | NA | TRBV2 | NA | CASSDRGTNYGYTF | TGTGCCAGCAGTGACAGGGGAACTAACTATGGCTACACCTTC
TRBJ2-3 | NA | TRBV11-2 | few | CASSPGKDRTDTQYF | TGTGCCAGCAGCCCCGGGAAGGACCGCACAGATACGCAGTATTTT
TRBJ1-1 | TRBD1 | TRBV20-1 | NA | CSLFRDRVTEAFF | TGCAGTCTCTTTAGGGACAGGGTCACTGAAGCTTTCTTT
TRBJ2-3 | TRBD2 | TRBV29-1 | NA | CSVTGTRSDTQYF | TGCAGCGTAACCGGGACTAGATCAGATACGCAGTATTTT
TRBJ2-1 | NA | TRBV7-8 | NA | CASIYGDEQFF | TGTGCCAGCATCTACGGCGATGAGCAGTTCTTC
TRBJ2-1 | NA | TRBV15 | NA | CATSRERTNRASFF | TGTGCCACCAGCAGAGAGAGGACGAATAGGGCCTCGTTCTTC
TRBJ2-2 | NA | TRBV7-6 | few | CASSTQPETGELFF | TGTGCCAGCAGCACGCAACCGGAAACCGGGGAGCTGTTTTTT
TRBJ2-1 | TRBD2 | TRBV6-5 | few | CASTGGRGTYNEQFF | TGTGCCAGCACTGGCGGGAGGGGGACCTACAATGAGCAGTTCTTC
TRBJ2-3 | TRBD2 | TRBV20-1 | NA | CSAPRGAGVADTQYF | TGCAGTGCTCCTCGGGGAGCGGGAGTTGCAGATACGCAGTATTTT
TRBJ2-1 | TRBD2 | TRBV29-1 | NA | CSVSLSGTRFNEQFF | TGCAGCGTTTCACTTAGCGGGACACGATTCAATGAGCAGTTCTTC
TRBJ2-7 | NA | TRBV4-3 | NA | CASSQDFDRFYEQYF | TGCGCCAGCAGCCAAGATTTTGACAGATTCTACGAGCAGTACTTC
TRBJ2-5 | TRBD2 | TRBV12-3/TRBV12-4 | NA | CASSFPGLKYQGRETQYF | TGTGCCAGCAGCTTCCCGGGACTAAAGTACCAAGGTCGGGAGACCCAGTACTTC
TRBJ2-2 | TRBD1 | TRBV11-3 | few | CASSKEGASTGELFF | TGTGCCAGCAGTAAAGAGGGGGCTAGTACCGGGGAGCTGTTTTTT
TRBJ2-7 | TRBD1 | TRBV12-3/TRBV12-4 | once | CASSLRRGRGEQYF | TGTGCCAGCAGTTTACGCAGGGGGCGAGGGGAGCAGTACTTC
TRBJ1-2 | NA | TRBV28 | NA | CATEGGTSIVGGYTF | TGTGCCACCGAAGGAGGCACATCCATTGTGGGGGGCTACACCTTC
TRBJ1-3 | TRBD1 | TRBV6-2/TRBV6-3 | NA | CASSYSLQGAGNTIYF | TGTGCCAGCAGTTACTCGCTACAGGGGGCCGGAAACACCATATATTTT
TRBJ1-3 | NA | TRBV7-8 | NA | CASSLILSSGNTIYF | TGTGCCAGCAGCTTAATCCTCAGCTCTGGAAACACCATATATTTT
TRBJ2-7 | NA | TRBV7-2 | few | CASTLNRGPHEQYF | TGTGCCAGCACCCTTAACCGGGGGCCCCACGAGCAGTACTTC
TRBJ2-5 | NA | TRBV6-1 | NA | CASSETGSFQETQYF | TGTGCCAGCAGTGAAACAGGGTCTTTTCAAGAGACCCAGTACTTC
TRBJ2-5 | NA | TRBV7-9 | few | CASSPLRYETQYF | TGTGCCAGCAGCCCCCTTAGATACGAGACCCAGTACTTC
TRBJ2-2 | NA | TRBV7-8 | few | CASSLVPGTGELFF | TGTGCCAGCAGCTTAGTGCCCGGTACCGGGGAGCTGTTTTTT
TRBJ2-1 | NA | TRBV11-3 | NA | CASSLSATLYNEQFF | TGTGCCAGCAGCTTGTCCGCAACGCTATACAATGAGCAGTTCTTC
TRBJ2-3 | NA | TRBV12-3/TRBV12-4 | NA | CASSKLPDTQYF | TGTGCCAGCAGTAAGTTGCCAGATACGCAGTATTTT
TRBJ2-1 | NA | TRBV7-2 | NA | CASSNGQTWDEQFF | TGTGCCAGCAGCAACGGACAGACCTGGGATGAGCAGTTCTTC
TRBJ2-3 | TRBD2 | TRBV7-6 | NA | CASSLVGLGSTDTQYF | TGTGCCAGCAGCTTAGTGGGACTAGGAAGCACAGATACGCAGTATTTT
TRBJ2-5 | NA | TRBV7-3 | NA | CASSHGQIQETQYF | TGTGCCAGCAGCCACGGACAGATTCAAGAGACCCAGTACTTC
TRBJ2-5 | TRBD1 | TRBV12-3/TRBV12-4 | few | CASGYRDRPQETQYF | TGTGCCAGCGGCTACCGGGACAGGCCCCAAGAGACCCAGTACTTC
TRBJ2-5 | NA | TRBV10-3 | NA | CAIRGSETQYF | TGTGCCATCAGGGGTTCAGAGACCCAGTACTTC
TRBJ1-2 | TRBD1 | TRBV10-3 | many | CATRDSGNYGYTF | TGTGCCACCCGGGACAGCGGAAACTATGGCTACACCTTC
TRBJ2-5 | TRBD1 | TRBV6-8 | NA | CASSYSNTGGPRGAQYF | TGTGCCAGCAGTTACTCGAACACAGGGGGCCCAAGAGGGGCCCAGTACTTC
TRBJ2-5 | TRBD2 | TRBV6-6 | NA | CASRLAGTSETQYF | TGTGCCAGCAGACTAGCGGGAACAAGTGAGACCCAGTACTTC